This T cell receptor beta chain is from a study of blood T cells in healthy people across ages. It was with a sample-barcoded 5' primer and a J-beta primer mix that a second PCR of about 6 to 11 cycles was run. TCRdb used MiXCR to reprocess the 5' RACE reads, holding one entry per CDR3 protein. The sample shows about 1.4 million distinct CDR3 sequences, approximately 60% of them seen only once. The sequenced sample consisted of blood. This TCR was recovered from a man between 18 and 35 years old in good health.

CDR3 residues: CASSKAGQQETQYF. The CDR3 coding sequence is TGTGCCAGCAGCAAAGCCGGACAGCAAGAGACCCAGTACTTC. The chain employs TRBV21-1 and TRBJ2-5; the table's D call, TRBD1, was not checked against the DNA. TRBV21-1 is given as a pseudogene. CDR3 length equals 14 residues.